The 9 T cell receptor beta chains given below trace back to one sample, sequenced in a study of Graves' ophthalmopathy and Graves' hyperthyroidism. The authors amplified TCR beta CDR3 regions, and they did so from RNA transcripts for repertoire sequencing. HTBI-primed RT-PCR formed the first round, and a multiplex PCR formed the second. TCRdb reprocessed the multiplex PCR reads via MiXCR and lists one record per CDR3 protein. The sample includes 650,000 to 900,000 distinct CDR3 sequences, around 40% of them seen just once. Input material: peripheral blood. The source is an adult man with Graves' ophthalmopathy.

The sample holds many counts of this clonotype. The genes are TRBV7-9 and TRBJ1-1, with D possibly TRBD1 on 5 matching bases. The ends were cut back, 3 bases at V and 3 bases at J, with 11 bases in the middle. The CDR3 spans 14 residues. Germline-derived CDR1 and CDR2 are SEHNR and FQNEAQ (reference sequence). The CDR3 sequence: CASSLRGGDTEAFF. The CDR3 nucleotides read TGTGCCAGCAGCTTGCGGGGGGGGGACACTGAAGCTTTCTTT.

The rearrangement joins TRBV29-1 to TRBJ2-6, with 8 bases that match TRBD1. V shed 8 bases, J shed 0 bases, and the junction held 9 bases outside the gene matches. Germline V gene lookup returns CDR1 SQVTM and CDR2 ANQGSEA. The CDR3 has 16 residues. This CDR3 is CSLPGQAYSGANVLTF. CDR3 in DNA: TGCAGCTTACCGGGACAGGCTTACTCTGGGGCCAACGTCCTGACTTTC.

This clonotype was detected only once. The J gene is TRBJ2-5, the V gene TRBV7-9, with TRBD2 matching over 9 bases. The ends lost 3 bases at V and 2 bases at J; junction bases unmatched: 7. Germline CDR1 reads SEHNR; CDR2 reads FQNEAQ (reference sequence). The CDR3 extends over 16 amino acids. This CDR3 is CASSLRGGRDQETQYF. CDR3 nucleotide sequence: TGTGCCAGCAGCTTGCGGGGGGGGAGGGATCAAGAGACCCAGTACTTC. Full variable domain (outside the CDR3, taken from reference TRBV7-9 and TRBJ2-5): DTGVSQNPRHKITKRGQNVTFRCDPISEHNRLYWYRQTLGQGPEFLTYFQNEAQLEKSRLLSDRFSAERPKGSFSTLEIQRTEQGDSAMYLCASSLRGGRDQETQYFGPGTRLLVL.

In this sample, this clonotype turned up a few times. The V and J genes are TRBV20-1 and TRBJ2-5; 8 bases map to TRBD2. Trimming took 0 bases from V and 1 from J; bases not matched to a gene: 4. Germline CDR1 and CDR2: DFQATT and SNEGSKA (reference sequence). The CDR3 is 15 amino acids. The CDR3 DNA follows: TGCAGTGCTAGAGACCGAGGACTAGCCCAAGAGACCCAGTACTTC. The encoded protein is CSARDRGLAQETQYF.

This sequence joins TRBV7-8 and TRBJ2-7; 8 bases agree with TRBD1. J was trimmed by 4 bases and V by 2 bases; bases with no gene match: 19. Germline V gene data show CDR1 as SGHVS and CDR2 as FQNEAQ. CDR3 size: 19 residues. CDR3 sequence: CASSLFIPSRRGRIYEQYF. CDR3 nucleotides: TGTGCCAGCAGCTTATTCATTCCGTCCCGCAGGGGGCGCATATACGAGCAGTACTTC.

The sample holds one count of this clonotype. The rearrangement links TRBV9 to TRBJ2-2; TRBD1 aligns across 8 bases. Germline-derived CDR1 and CDR2 are SGDLS and YYNGEE. This CDR3 spans 15 amino acids. V was clipped by 3 bases and J by 6 bases; unmatched bases: 7. The CDR3 sequence: CASSGTGLRAGELFF. Written as DNA, the CDR3 is TGTGCCAGCAGCGGGACAGGGCTGCGCGCCGGGGAGCTGTTTTTT.

As for this clonotype: A junction end diverges from the germline sequence, so it may reflect a read error. V is TRBV29-1 and J is TRBJ2-5; D gene unclear. The CDR3 extends over 13 amino acids. Germline CDR1 reads SQVTM; CDR2 reads ANQGSEA. The CDR3 DNA sequence: TGTGCCTGGATGGCGTCCAGCGCCGAGACCCAGTACTTC. This encodes CAWMASSAETQYF.

The chain joins TRBV7-3 to TRBJ2-7, with a tentative D call TRBD2 (6 bases). Trimming stripped 4 bases from V and 7 bases from J, with 14 bases between. The CDR3 sequence is 13 residues long. Germline V lookup: CDR1 SGHTA, CDR2 FQGTGA. As DNA, the CDR3 is TGTGCCAGCAGCTCTGGGCCGGCGGGAGAGCAGTACTTC. It encodes CASSSGPAGEQYF. Full variable domain (missing parts from reference TRBV7-3 and TRBJ2-7): GAGVSQTPSNKVTEKGKYVELRCDPISGHTALYWYRQSLGQGPEFLIYFQGTGAADDSGLPNDRFFAVRPEGSVSTLKIQRTERGDSAVYLCASSSGPAGEQYFGPGTRLTVT.

Notes on this clonotype: One base away lies a much larger clone, so this may be a sequencing read error. J is TRBJ2-7 and V is TRBV7-9; D call uncertain. Germline V lookup: CDR1 SEHNR, CDR2 FQNEAQ (reference sequence). This CDR3 region has 14 residues. The V end was cut by 1 base, the J end by 2 bases, with 9 bases between. The CDR3 DNA is TGTGCCAGCAGCTTAGACAGAACAGCCTACGAGCAGTACTTC. Protein: CASSLDRTAYEQYF.